These 32 T cell receptor beta chains share one sample of origin, sequenced in a study of vaccination and CD4 T cells after COVID-19. Treatment: roughly 11-day PBMC culture with coronavirus spike peptide pools or control peptides (ViraFEST assay). Their recognized antigens are unknown. Sequencing of the DNA from cultured CD4+ T cells was carried out with the Oncomine TCR Beta short-read assay. TCRdb reprocessed the PCR reads via MiXCR and lists one record per CDR3 protein. There are about 11,000 distinct CDR3 sequences in the sample; around 70% occur only once, and roughly 13% lies in the top ten. Material for sequencing was CD4+ T cells from blood, cultured in vitro. Source of these receptors: a human donor who had recovered from COVID-19.

The chain links TRBV20-1 to TRBJ2-5; D remains unclear. V lost 3 bases to trimming and J lost 2 bases, with 16 bases between them. There are 15 residues in the CDR3. CDR1 is DFQATT, CDR2 SNEGSKA, per germline (reference sequence). This chain's CDR3 is CSASSVSVAQETQYF. CDR3 bases: TGCAGTGCTAGTAGTGTATCAGTTGCTCAAGAGACCCAGTACTTC.

This chain connects TRBV20-1 to TRBJ1-2, with TRBD1 identical over 8 bases. The CDR3 has 11 amino acids. V shed 6 bases and J 8 bases; nucleotides not matched to a gene: 5. Germline V gives CDR1 DFQATT, CDR2 SNEGSKA (reference sequence). The CDR3: CSAHRGYGYTF. DNA of the CDR3: TGCAGTGCGCACAGGGGGTACGGCTACACCTTC.

The V gene is TRBV28, the J gene TRBJ1-5; D unclear. This CDR3 has 11 amino acids. Trimming shortened V by 5 bases and J by 6 bases, and 5 bases separated the two germline ends. Germline assignment: CDR1 MDHEN and CDR2 SYDVKM. As DNA, the CDR3 is TGTGCCAGCAGTACCAGTCAGCCCCAGCATTTT. Protein product: CASSTSQPQHF. Supplemented by reference TRBV28 and TRBJ1-5, the full variable domain reads DVKVTQSSRYLVKRTGEKVFLECVQDMDHENMFWYRQDPGLGLRLIYFSYDVKMKEKGDIPEGYSVSREKKERFSLILESASTNQTSMYLCASSTSQPQHFGDGTRLSIL.

This clonotype has a single count. CDR3 DNA sequence: TGTGCCAGCAGACCCCTGGGGGAGGCCCAAGAGACCCAGTACTTC. This translates into CASRPLGEAQETQYF. The J gene is TRBJ2-5, the V gene TRBV6-2 or TRBV6-3, with D tentatively TRBD2 (6 bases). CDR3 length: 15 amino acids. Trimming removed 6 bases from V and 1 base from J, with 15 bases in between. The V gene's germline CDR1 is MNHEY and CDR2 SVGEGT.

This rearrangement joins TRBV6-1 to TRBJ2-2; D gene uncertain. The CDR3 contains 12 residues. CDR1 and CDR2 from the germline V gene are MNHNS and SASEGT. Trimming stripped 8 bases from V and 3 bases from J, with 7 bases between. In DNA form, the CDR3 reads TGTGCCAGCCTCCGACACACCGGGGAGCTGTTTTTT. Protein: CASLRHTGELFF.

This clonotype appeared a few times. The rearrangement uses TRBV20-1 and TRBJ1-2; 7 positions match TRBD1. J lost 4 bases, V lost 8 bases, and 10 bases had no gene match. Germline V gene lookup returns CDR1 DFQATT and CDR2 SNEGSKA (reference sequence). The CDR3 is 13 amino acids. DNA for the CDR3: TGCAGTTCTCAGGGGGGATATGGCTATGGCTACACCTTC. Translation gives CSSQGGYGYGYTF.

The rearrangement uses TRBV6-1 and TRBJ1-2; no clear D. The CDR3 has 12 amino acids. V lost 6 bases to trimming and J lost 6 bases, with 11 bases between them. CDR1 and CDR2 from the germline V gene are MNHNS and SASEGT. The CDR3 reads CASRTGIDGYTF. CDR3 sequence (DNA): TGTGCCAGCAGGACCGGTATTGATGGCTACACCTTC.

The chain couples TRBV24-1 to TRBJ1-2, with 8 bases fitting TRBD1. CDR3 length equals 15 residues. Germline CDR1 is KGHDR and CDR2 is SFDVKD. J was trimmed by 2 bases and V by 4 bases; bases with no gene match: 5. CDR3 in DNA: TGTGCCACCAGTGACCCGGGACAGGAGAACTATGGCTACACCTTC. Translated, it gives CATSDPGQENYGYTF.

This clonotype was detected only a few times. The J gene is TRBJ2-5, the V gene TRBV7-2; tentatively, D is TRBD1 (7 bases). In germline, CDR1 is SGHTA, CDR2 FQGNSA. This CDR3 has 17 amino acids. With 5 bases removed from V and 2 bases from J, the gap between germline ends came to 21 bases. The CDR3 region has the DNA TGTGCCAGCAGCCCCTACGGGCAGGGGGGAGGTCAAGAGACCCAGTACTTC. Translated: CASSPYGQGGGQETQYF.

The chain uses TRBV11-2 and TRBJ1-6, with D possibly matching TRBD1 (5 bases). Germline CDR1 is SGHAT and CDR2 is FQNNGV. The CDR3 contains 11 residues. Trimming stripped 5 bases from V and 10 bases from J, with 6 bases between. CDR3 residues: CASSGGSPLHF. As DNA, the CDR3 is TGTGCCAGCAGCGGGGGGTCACCCCTCCACTTT. Supplemented by reference TRBV11-2 and TRBJ1-6, the full variable domain reads EAGVAQSPRYKIIEKRQSVAFWCNPISGHATLYWYQQILGQGPKLLIQFQNNGVVDDSQLPKDRFSAERLKGVDSTLKIQPAKLEDSAVYLCASSGGSPLHFGNGTRLTVT.

The chain uses TRBV7-3 and TRBJ1-1, with D perhaps matching TRBD1 (5 bases). Germline V CDR1 and CDR2: SGHTA, FQGTGA. The CDR3 sequence is 13 residues long. The V end lost 3 bases, the J end lost 1 base, and 6 bases lay between the germline ends. CDR3 nucleotide sequence: TGTGCCAGCAGCTTGGGGGAGAACACTGAAGCTTTCTTT. Translated, it gives CASSLGENTEAFF.

The chain couples TRBV20-1 to TRBJ2-7; possibly TRBD2 for D (6 bases). This CDR3 region has 14 residues. Trimming removed 3 bases from V and 2 bases from J, with 14 bases in between. Looked up from germline, CDR1 is DFQATT and CDR2 is SNEGSKA (reference sequence). CDR3 in amino acids: CSASSSGGTYEQYF. Here the CDR3 DNA reads TGCAGTGCTAGTAGCAGCGGAGGGACCTACGAGCAGTACTTC.

V gene TRBV7-2 combines with J gene TRBJ2-1; 11 bases fit TRBD2. The end of the DNA aligns better with TRBJ2-7, so the J call may be wrong. This CDR3 comprises 14 residues. The germline V gene has CDR1 SGHTA and CDR2 FQGNSA. CDR3 sequence: CASSVSGRAYEQYF. The CDR3 DNA follows: TGTGCCAGCAGCGTTAGCGGGAGGGCCTACGAGCAGTACTTC.

The gene calls are TRBV6-2 or TRBV6-3 and TRBJ1-1; possibly TRBD1 for D (5 bases). The CDR3 runs to 14 residues. The V end lost 5 bases, the J end lost 1 base, and 11 bases lay between the germline ends. The germline V gene encodes CDR1 MNHEY and CDR2 SVGEGT. CDR3 in DNA: TGTGCCAGCAGTAATGGACACCCGAACACTGAAGCTTTCTTT. Its protein product is CASSNGHPNTEAFF.

The J gene is TRBJ2-7, the V gene TRBV6-2 or TRBV6-3, with a tentative D call TRBD2 (5 bases). There are 15 residues in the CDR3. The V gene's germline CDR1 is MNHEY and CDR2 SVGEGT. Trimming took 2 bases from V and 2 from J, leaving 13 bases between them. This chain's CDR3 is CASSYREGLTYEQYF. The CDR3 DNA reads as TGTGCCAGCAGTTACCGGGAAGGGCTAACCTACGAGCAGTACTTC.

The V and J genes are TRBV6-1 and TRBJ2-5; tentative D call: TRBD2 (6 bases). The germline V and J ends were trimmed by 6 bases and 5 bases, with 13 bases remaining between them. Germline V gene data show CDR1 as MNHNS and CDR2 as SASEGT. This CDR3 comprises 13 residues. CDR3 DNA sequence: TGTGCCAGCAGCCGTCGGGGGTCGGAGACCCAGTACTTC. Its protein product is CASSRRGSETQYF.

The chain links TRBV20-1 to TRBJ2-7; D perhaps matches TRBD2 (5 bases). Germline CDR1 and CDR2: DFQATT and SNEGSKA (reference sequence). This CDR3 spans 12 amino acids. Trimming shortened V by 8 bases and J by 7 bases, and 18 bases separated the two germline ends. CDR3 sequence (DNA): TGCAGTCCCTCCGAGAGGGTTGGGGAGCAGTACTTC. Amino acids: CSPSERVGEQYF.

This chain connects TRBV20-1 to TRBJ1-6; TRBD1 might be the D (5 bases). This CDR3 spans 13 amino acids. Trimming took 6 bases from V and 9 from J, leaving 15 bases between them. Germline V gene sequence: CDR1 DFQATT, CDR2 SNEGSKA (reference sequence). The CDR3 reads CSATTVESSPLHF. The CDR3 bases are TGCAGTGCGACGACAGTGGAGAGTTCACCCCTCCACTTT.

This chain joins TRBV27 and TRBJ1-6, with TRBD1 matching 7 bases. The CDR3 is 15 amino acids. The trim removed 6 bases at V and 4 bases at J, leaving 6 bases unmatched. Germline-derived CDR1 and CDR2 are MNHEY and SMNVEV (reference sequence). CDR3 loop: CASRPTGQYNSPLHF. In DNA, the CDR3 is TGTGCCAGCAGACCGACGGGACAGTATAATTCACCCCTCCACTTT.

In its sample, this clonotype was seen once. This CDR3 reads CSAHTGTSASNEQFF. CDR3 nucleotide sequence: TGCAGTGCTCATACCGGGACTAGCGCTTCCAATGAGCAGTTCTTC. The gene calls are TRBV20-1 and TRBJ2-1; 10 bases map to TRBD2. This CDR3 spans 15 amino acids. CDR1 DFQATT and CDR2 SNEGSKA come from the germline V gene (reference sequence). The junction had 10 bases not matched to a gene; V was cut back by 5 bases and J by 6 bases.

The V call is TRBV6-2 or TRBV6-3, the J call TRBJ2-5; tentatively, D is TRBD1 or TRBD2 (5 bases each). This CDR3 spans 14 amino acids. Germline CDR1 and CDR2: MNHEY and SVGEGT. V was trimmed by 2 bases and J by 5 bases, leaving 12 bases between them. The CDR3 protein is CASSYVGGRETQYF. In nucleotides, the CDR3 is TGTGCCAGCAGTTACGTTGGGGGAAGGGAGACCCAGTACTTC.

V is TRBV20-1 and J is TRBJ1-5; D uncertain. CDR1 DFQATT and CDR2 SNEGSKA come from the germline V gene (reference sequence). The CDR3 covers 11 residues. Trimming removed 5 bases from V and 4 bases from J, with 6 bases in between. The CDR3 nucleotides read TGCAGTGCTGGGGATAATCAGCCCCAGCATTTT. It codes for CSAGDNQPQHF.

The rearrangement uses TRBV6-2 or TRBV6-3 and TRBJ1-5, with D unclear. Germline V gene lookup returns CDR1 MNHEY and CDR2 SVGEGT. There are 17 residues in the CDR3. V was shortened by 0 bases and J by 0 bases, with 12 bases between the two germline ends. CDR3 in amino acids: CASSYSGSIYSNQPQHF. The CDR3 nucleotides read TGTGCCAGCAGTTACTCGGGCAGCATATATAGCAATCAGCCCCAGCATTTT.

The genes are TRBV30 and TRBJ1-1; D not certain. Germline CDR1 reads GTSNPN; CDR2 reads SVGIG (reference sequence). This CDR3 is built from 11 residues. Trimming pared 7 bases from V and 8 bases from J, leaving 14 bases between. As DNA, the CDR3 is TGTGCCTCGACCGGCCGGAGGGAAGCTTTCTTT. Its protein is CASTGRREAFF.

V is TRBV20-1 and J is TRBJ1-5, with D maybe TRBD1 (5 bases). Trimming left V 3 bases short and J 6 bases short, with 18 bases between. Per germline, CDR1 DFQATT and CDR2 SNEGSKA (reference sequence). The CDR3 runs to 15 residues. Written as DNA, the CDR3 is TGCAGTGCTAGGCAGCCCGGGACCGCTCTTCAGCCCCAGCATTTT. This gives the protein CSARQPGTALQPQHF.

The rearrangement uses TRBV7-8 and TRBJ2-3; tentative D call: TRBD2 (5 bases). The CDR3 spans 16 residues. Trimming shortened V by 5 bases and J by 0 bases, and 15 bases separated the two germline ends. Germline V gives CDR1 SGHVS, CDR2 FQNEAQ. The CDR3 DNA follows: TGTGCCAGCAGCGGAAGGACTGCTCCTAGCACAGATACGCAGTATTTT. Amino acids: CASSGRTAPSTDTQYF.

The V call is TRBV24-1, the J call TRBJ2-1, with a possible D match to TRBD2 (5 bases). The V gene lost 4 bases and the J gene lost 9 bases, with 15 bases spanning the gap. This CDR3 comprises 14 residues. The germline V gene encodes CDR1 KGHDR and CDR2 SFDVKD. CDR3 DNA sequence: TGTGCCACCAGTGACCCATACGGGGTTGCTGAGCAGTTCTTC. The encoded protein is CATSDPYGVAEQFF.

The chain joins TRBV20-1 to TRBJ2-3; TRBD2 is a possible D gene (6 bases). Germline-derived CDR1 and CDR2 are DFQATT and SNEGSKA (reference sequence). V dropped 6 bases and J dropped 11 bases, with 21 bases sitting between them. The CDR3 is made up of 13 amino acids. For the CDR3, the DNA is TGCAGTGCCGAACGAGCGGGTCGGAGGGGGCAGTATTTT. Translated: CSAERAGRRGQYF.

This clonotype was recorded only once. V gene TRBV6-5 combines with J gene TRBJ2-5; D unresolved. Trimming removed 1 base at V and 1 base at J, with 7 bases between. This CDR3 region has 14 residues. Germline CDR1 reads MNHEY; CDR2 reads SVGAGI. The CDR3, as DNA: TGTGCCAGCAGTTACTACCGCACCCAAGAGACCCAGTACTTC. Residues: CASSYYRTQETQYF.

The CDR3, as DNA: TGTGCCAGCAGTTTATGGGCTGCCAGCTATGGCTACACCTTC. Translated, it gives CASSLWAASYGYTF. The rearrangement links TRBV28 to TRBJ1-2, with D hard to call. The CDR3 consists of 14 residues. Germline values: CDR1 MDHEN, CDR2 SYDVKM. V was trimmed by 0 bases and J by 4 bases, leaving 9 bases between them.

The chain employs TRBV6-1 and TRBJ1-6; perhaps TRBD1 as D (6 bases). The CDR3 length is 13 residues. Trimming pared 8 bases from V and 6 bases from J, leaving 11 bases between. From germline, CDR1 is MNHNS and CDR2 SASEGT. CDR3 sequence (DNA): TGTGCCAGCCTAAACAGGGCTAATTCACCCCTCCACTTT. Its translation: CASLNRANSPLHF.

The genes are TRBV27 and TRBJ1-5; 7 bases agree with TRBD1. CDR1 is MNHEY and CDR2 is SMNVEV in the germline V gene (reference sequence). V lost 5 bases and J lost 6; bases outside the gene matches: 16. The CDR3 length is 17 residues. The CDR3, as DNA: TGTGCCAGCAGTCCATGGGACCGATCCAGGGGGGGTCAGCCCCAGCATTTT. Protein: CASSPWDRSRGGQPQHF.